This is a list of T cell receptor beta chains from one sample in a study of blood T cell repertoires in COVID-19. This table comes from immunoSEQ multiplex PCR, and its TCRdb copy is limited to in-frame clones, with some not included. The profile covers around 110,000 clones, with approximately 90% appearing a single time and about 1.9% taken by the ten largest. Sequenced: peripheral blood. The receptors stem from a human donor with active COVID-19. The donor label of this sample is uncertain. Each CDR3 is given with its conserved first and last residue. A D gene is named only where the DNA matches it firmly. Expanded clones get a size class; other rows say once, few or many, or leave the size out.

v_call: TRBV6-2/TRBV6-3
clone_size: NA
d_call: NA
j_call: TRBJ1-6
cdr3_aa: CASSYQGLRSPLHF
cdr3_nt: TGTGCCAGCAGTTATCAGGGATTGCGTTCACCCCTCCACTTT

v_call: TRBV6-2/TRBV6-3
clone_size: NA
d_call: TRBD2
j_call: TRBJ2-1
cdr3_aa: CASSLGLAGVEQFF
cdr3_nt: TGTGCCAGCAGTCTGGGACTAGCGGGGGTTGAACAGTTCTTC

v_call: TRBV7-3
clone_size: NA
d_call: NA
j_call: TRBJ1-1
cdr3_aa: CASSSHGRTANTEAFF
cdr3_nt: TGTGCCAGCAGCTCACACGGAAGGACAGCAAACACTGAAGCTTTCTTT

v_call: TRBV1
clone_size: NA
d_call: NA
j_call: TRBJ2-1
cdr3_aa: CTSSPRQGANEQFF
cdr3_nt: TGCACCAGCAGCCCACGACAGGGGGCAAATGAGCAGTTCTTC

v_call: TRBV9
clone_size: NA
d_call: TRBD2
j_call: TRBJ2-3
cdr3_aa: CASSQAGGPSDTQYF
cdr3_nt: TGTGCCAGCAGCCAGGCGGGGGGGCCATCAGATACGCAGTATTTT

v_call: TRBV12-3/TRBV12-4
clone_size: once
d_call: NA
j_call: TRBJ2-1
cdr3_aa: CASSFTVGLEQFF
cdr3_nt: TGTGCCAGCAGTTTCACAGTAGGCCTTGAGCAGTTCTTC

v_call: TRBV9
clone_size: NA
d_call: NA
j_call: TRBJ2-3
cdr3_aa: CASSVVPTSTDTQYF
cdr3_nt: TGTGCCAGCAGCGTAGTTCCGACTAGCACAGATACGCAGTATTTT

v_call: TRBV27
clone_size: NA
d_call: TRBD1
j_call: TRBJ2-4
cdr3_aa: CASPGPGTGGIRVRNIQYF
cdr3_nt: TGTGCCAGCCCCGGCCCGGGGACAGGGGGAATCAGGGTAAGGAACATTCAGTACTTC

v_call: TRBV5-1
clone_size: NA
d_call: NA
j_call: TRBJ2-2
cdr3_aa: CASSPSGQNTGELFF
cdr3_nt: TGCGCCAGCAGCCCCTCGGGACAGAACACCGGGGAGCTGTTTTTT

v_call: TRBV12-3/TRBV12-4
clone_size: NA
d_call: NA
j_call: TRBJ2-1
cdr3_aa: CASTPPTGYEQFF
cdr3_nt: TGTGCCAGCACCCCTCCGACGGGGTATGAGCAGTTCTTC

v_call: TRBV5-5
clone_size: NA
d_call: TRBD1
j_call: TRBJ2-7
cdr3_aa: CASSWVQGSSYEQYF
cdr3_nt: TGTGCCAGCAGCTGGGTACAGGGGAGCTCCTACGAGCAGTACTTC

v_call: TRBV3-1/TRBV3-2
clone_size: NA
d_call: NA
j_call: TRBJ2-1
cdr3_aa: CASSRGLTKNEQFF
cdr3_nt: TGTGCCAGCAGCCGGGGACTCACTAAAAATGAGCAGTTCTTC

v_call: TRBV27
clone_size: once
d_call: NA
j_call: TRBJ1-2
cdr3_aa: CASSLRGGLNSYGYTF
cdr3_nt: TGTGCCAGCAGTTTACGGGGGGGACTTAATTCGTATGGCTACACCTTC

v_call: TRBV12-3/TRBV12-4
clone_size: NA
d_call: NA
j_call: TRBJ2-5
cdr3_aa: CASSLAETQYF
cdr3_nt: TGTGCCAGCAGTTTGGCAGAGACCCAGTACTTC

v_call: TRBV27
clone_size: NA
d_call: TRBD1
j_call: TRBJ1-4
cdr3_aa: CASSSYRGRDNEKLFF
cdr3_nt: TGTGCCAGCAGTTCCTACAGGGGGCGTGATAATGAAAAACTGTTTTTT

v_call: TRBV6-2/TRBV6-3
clone_size: NA
d_call: TRBD1
j_call: TRBJ2-7
cdr3_aa: CASSQQDTGQVANHEQYF
cdr3_nt: TGTGCCAGCAGTCAACAAGACACCGGACAGGTCGCTAACCACGAGCAGTACTTC

v_call: TRBV6-6
clone_size: few
d_call: NA
j_call: TRBJ2-2
cdr3_aa: CASSYSPGTTPGELFF
cdr3_nt: TGTGCCAGCAGTTACTCGCCCGGGACAACACCCGGGGAGCTGTTTTTT

v_call: TRBV4-3
clone_size: NA
d_call: TRBD1
j_call: TRBJ2-7
cdr3_aa: CASSRLRQGAAHEQYF
cdr3_nt: TGCGCCAGCAGCCGCCTCAGACAGGGGGCGGCCCACGAGCAGTACTTC